This TCR beta chain was documented in a study of beta chain features in type 1 diabetes. About the research overall: The examined sorted cells totaled some 99 million across samples.

Sampling consisted of one heparinised blood draw per donor, averaging approximately 120 mL. Study findings and constraints: When Type 1 diabetes patients were examined, their TCRB CDR3s proved moderately but significantly shorter in all four CD4+ subsets. cDNA sequencing could over-represent cells with high TCR expression.

Germline V gene lookup returns CDR1 SGHNT and CDR2 YYREEE (reference sequence). The CDR3 consists of 15 residues. V shed 3 bases and J 7 bases; nucleotides not matched to a gene: 12. Regarding this clone: Its antigen is still unknown.

Expressed TCRB transcripts were sequenced, since all the RNA that had been isolated was reverse transcribed. Some clones are missing from TCRdb's copy, which holds only in-frame ones; the method was immunoSEQ multiplex PCR. The sample lists tens of thousands of clones, roughly 70% occurring once. The sequencing sample was made of stem cell memory CD4+ T cells from blood. The receptor comes from a woman aged 40 to 49 with type 1 diabetes. The V call is TRBV5-4, the J call TRBJ1-1; 7 positions match TRBD1. Here the CDR3 reads CASSWDYRGAGEAFF. CDR3 sequence (DNA): TGTGCCAGCAGCTGGGATTACAGGGGAGCGGGTGAAGCTTTCTTT.